These T cell receptor beta chains were read from a single sample in a study of shared clonotypes between healthy human individuals. The repertoire was sequenced with immunoSEQ multiplex PCR; TCRdb's copy has only in-frame clones and lacks some. Here the sample spans more than 1 million clones, about four fifths being singletons. Sequences were obtained from memory CD4+ T cells from PBMCs. The origin of the receptors is a man aged 18 to 29 in good health. Some clones in this sample may be carry-over from other donors' samples. CDR3s leave out the opening cysteine and the closing phenylalanine or tryptophan.

j_gene: TRBJ2-5; v_gene: TRBV5-1; CDR3aa: ASSLRGSGETQY
j_gene: TRBJ2-3; v_gene: TRBV5-1; CDR3aa: ASSLAGGSTDTQY
j_gene: TRBJ1-2; v_gene: TRBV18; CDR3aa: ASSRQANYGYT
j_gene: TRBJ2-1; v_gene: TRBV11-2; CDR3aa: ASSFAREAYNEQF
j_gene: TRBJ2-3; v_gene: TRBV5-1; CDR3aa: ASSRLIGGNTDTQY
j_gene: TRBJ2-7; v_gene: TRBV21-1; CDR3aa: ASSAREQY
j_gene: TRBJ1-2; v_gene: TRBV7-2; CDR3aa: ASSLALGTSNYGYT
j_gene: TRBJ2-2; v_gene: TRBV11-2; CDR3aa: ASSLVNTGELF
j_gene: TRBJ2-3; v_gene: TRBV13; CDR3aa: ASSLGVSPTGDTQY
j_gene: TRBJ1-5; v_gene: TRBV7-9; CDR3aa: ASSFSRSGSNQPQH
j_gene: TRBJ2-1; v_gene: TRBV7-9; CDR3aa: ASSDRASEL
j_gene: TRBJ1-5; v_gene: TRBV5-8; CDR3aa: ASTLQGGNQPQH
j_gene: TRBJ1-1; v_gene: TRBV7-8; CDR3aa: ASSLARGRGTEAF
j_gene: TRBJ1-1; v_gene: TRBV4-1; CDR3aa: ASSQGTEAF